One sample yielded the 30 T cell receptor beta chains listed below, sequenced in a study of T cell changes during pregnancy in multiple sclerosis. Clones were read by immunoSEQ multiplex PCR, and TCRdb kept only the in-frame ones, dropping some. The profile shows 45,000 to 60,000 clones, about 92% of them singletons. This sample comprised CD4+ T cells from peripheral blood mononuclear cells, obtained in the third trimester of pregnancy. The receptors were gathered from a female donor with multiple sclerosis, enrolled in a pregnancy study.

J is TRBJ2-2 and V is TRBV5-1; 7 bases agree with TRBD2. Looked up from germline, CDR1 is SGHRS and CDR2 is YFSETQ. V was pared by 3 bases and J by 4 bases, with 3 bases of the junction left unmatched. This CDR3 contains 14 residues. The CDR3 nucleotides are TGCGCCAGCAGCTCGGGAGGTGGCACCGGGGAGCTGTTTTTT. Translated, it gives CASSSGGGTGELFF.

The J gene is TRBJ2-7, the V gene TRBV15, with TRBD1 identical over 8 bases. V gave up 1 base and J gave up 6 bases; unmatched junction bases: 8. The CDR3 consists of 15 residues. Germline-derived CDR1 and CDR2 are LNHNV and YYDKDF (reference sequence). The CDR3 sequence is CATSRVDRGPGEQYF. The CDR3 nucleotides read TGTGCCACCAGCAGAGTCGACAGGGGTCCTGGCGAGCAGTACTTC. Full variable domain (rest looked up from reference TRBV15 and TRBJ2-7): DAMVIQNPRYQVTQFGKPVTLSCSQTLNHNVMYWYQQKSSQAPKLLFHYYDKDFNNEADTPDNFQSRRPNTSFCFLDIRSPGLGDTAMYLCATSRVDRGPGEQYFGPGTRLTVT.

This chain uses TRBV5-1 with TRBJ2-1; D not resolved. This CDR3 has 13 amino acids. Germline V gives CDR1 SGHRS, CDR2 YFSETQ. V lost 7 bases and J 9 bases, leaving 17 bases between the germline ends. The CDR3 region is CASERESIGEQFF. The CDR3 DNA reads TGCGCCAGCGAGAGAGAGTCGATCGGTGAGCAGTTCTTC.

This clone was seen only once. J is TRBJ2-7 and V is TRBV18, with 7 bases fitting TRBD1. The CDR3 loop spans 14 amino acids. The V and J ends lost 6 bases and 2 bases, in that order; junction bases with no gene match: 7. The V gene's germline CDR1 is KGHSH and CDR2 LQKENI. The CDR3 nucleotides are TGTGCCAGCTCGCAGAGGGGACAGACCTACGAGCAGTACTTC. Translated, it gives CASSQRGQTYEQYF.

The CDR3 reads CASSRLQVPRDEQFF. CDR3 DNA sequence: TGTGCCAGCTCTCGGTTACAGGTTCCAAGGGATGAGCAGTTCTTC. The V and J genes are TRBV18 and TRBJ2-1, with TRBD1 as a possible D gene (5 bases). Germline V gene data show CDR1 as KGHSH and CDR2 as LQKENI. The CDR3 spans 15 residues. Trimming pared 6 bases from V and 8 bases from J, leaving 20 bases between.

The chain joins TRBV11-2 to TRBJ2-2; 8 bases are shared with TRBD1. CDR3 size: 15 residues. Per the germline V gene, CDR1 is SGHAT and CDR2 is FQNNGV. J was trimmed by 4 bases and V by 6 bases; bases with no gene match: 7. CDR3 protein: CASRRTGSFTGELFF. The CDR3 DNA reads as TGTGCCAGCAGACGGACAGGGTCGTTCACCGGGGAGCTGTTTTTT.

This chain uses TRBV18 with TRBJ2-5; 11 nucleotides agree with TRBD1. The germline gives CDR1 KGHSH, CDR2 LQKENI. Unmatched junction bases numbered 10, after V lost 1 base and J lost 6 bases. The CDR3 loop spans 17 amino acids. The CDR3 sequence: CASSPRGQGARVQTQYF. CDR3 in DNA: TGTGCCAGCTCACCACGAGGACAGGGGGCGCGGGTCCAGACCCAGTACTTC.

The chain uses TRBV6-5 and TRBJ2-7; 10 bases fit TRBD2. The V segment lost 6 bases and the J segment 3 bases; nucleotides outside the gene matches: 5. Germline V gene sequence: CDR1 MNHEY, CDR2 SVGAGI. CDR3 length: 14 residues. The CDR3 loop reads CASSPGLASYEQYF. In DNA, the CDR3 is TGTGCCAGCAGCCCGGGACTAGCGAGCTACGAGCAGTACTTC.

The J gene is TRBJ2-1, the V gene TRBV4-3; TRBD2 matches 10 bases. V dropped 1 base and J dropped 8; count of bases not matched to a gene: 11. CDR3 length: 17 amino acids. Looked up from germline, CDR1 is LGHNA and CDR2 is YSLEER. CDR3 nucleotide sequence: TGCGCCAGCAGCCAAGTCCCGCCTAGCGGGAGCAGGGATGAGCAGTTCTTC. Amino acid sequence: CASSQVPPSGSRDEQFF.

This chain joins TRBV6-1 and TRBJ1-6; TRBD1 matches at 7 bases. Germline V gene data show CDR1 as MNHNS and CDR2 as SASEGT. Unmatched junction bases numbered 16, after V lost 6 bases and J lost 14 bases. The CDR3 runs to 15 residues. Here the CDR3 reads CASRPTGDGLGALHF. CDR3 nucleotides: TGTGCCAGCAGACCCACAGGGGATGGGCTCGGGGCCCTCCACTTT.

The V and J genes are TRBV28 and TRBJ2-5; D possibly corresponds to TRBD1 (6 bases). The CDR3 spans 18 residues. Germline lookup yields CDR1 MDHEN and CDR2 SYDVKM. V was pared by 3 bases and J by 4 bases, with 24 bases between. In nucleotides, the CDR3 is TGTGCCAGCAGTTTTTCTGTCTCAGGCGAGGACAGAGGAGAGACCCAGTACTTC. It yields the protein CASSFSVSGEDRGETQYF.

For the CDR3, the DNA is TGTGCCAGCAGTTTAGTGGGGACAGCGTTCACCGGGGAGCTGTTTTTT. Translating gives CASSLVGTAFTGELFF. The chain couples TRBV27 to TRBJ2-2; 7 bases fit TRBD1. Germline V lookup: CDR1 MNHEY, CDR2 SMNVEV (reference sequence). The CDR3 is 16 amino acids. After removal of 2 bases from V and 4 bases from J, the junction contained 7 bases not matched to a gene.

The rearrangement joins TRBV7-9 to TRBJ2-7; 11 bases are a match to TRBD2. The CDR3 extends over 18 amino acids. J gave up 5 bases and V 1 base, and 13 bases lay outside the gene matches. CDR1 and CDR2 (germline): SEHNR, FQNEAQ (reference sequence). CDR3 protein: CASSLDGFSGRAINEQYF. The CDR3 region has the DNA TGTGCCAGCAGCTTAGACGGTTTTAGCGGGAGGGCCATAAACGAGCAGTACTTC.

The J gene is TRBJ2-1, the V gene TRBV9; D is possibly TRBD2 (6 bases). The CDR3 spans 13 residues. Germline CDR1 reads SGDLS; CDR2 reads YYNGEE. Trimming took off 0 bases at V and 10 bases at J, with 11 bases between the two ends. The DNA of the CDR3 is TGTGCCAGCAGCGTAGCGGGGGTGACGGAGCAGTTCTTC. It translates to CASSVAGVTEQFF.

The chain carries TRBV7-8 and TRBJ1-5, with a possible D match to TRBD1 (5 bases). The CDR3 has 14 amino acids. Trimming shortened V by 2 bases and J by 3 bases, and 8 bases separated the two germline ends. Looked up from germline, CDR1 is SGHVS and CDR2 is FQNEAQ. CDR3 DNA: TGTGCCAGCAGCTTAATAGGGGTCAATCAGCCCCAGCATTTT. It yields the protein CASSLIGVNQPQHF.

The chain employs TRBV13 and TRBJ2-5; unclear D gene. Germline CDR1 is PRHDT and CDR2 is FYEKMQ (reference sequence). Trimming took off 5 bases at V and 5 bases at J, with 18 bases between the two ends. The CDR3 runs to 15 residues. DNA of the CDR3: TGTGCCAGCAGCCTCTCCGAGGCCCCCTGGGAGACCCAGTACTTC. This gives the protein CASSLSEAPWETQYF.

The DNA for the CDR3 is TGTGCCAGCAGCGTTACGGGGGGCTCCTACAATGAGCAGTTCTTC. It yields the protein CASSVTGGSYNEQFF. The chain uses TRBV5-4 and TRBJ2-1; 7 bases map to TRBD2. V lost 4 bases, J lost 0 bases, and 4 bases stayed unmatched. Germline-derived CDR1 and CDR2 are SGHNT and YYREEE (reference sequence). The CDR3 consists of 15 residues.

This sequence joins TRBV7-2 and TRBJ1-5; D is ambiguous. Deletions cut 3 bases from V and 4 bases from J, with 7 bases between. The CDR3 extends over 13 amino acids. Germline V lookup: CDR1 SGHTA, CDR2 FQGNSA. CDR3 bases: TGTGCCAGCAGCTTTTACAGAAATCAGCCCCAGCATTTT. It codes for CASSFYRNQPQHF.

This chain links TRBV6-5 with TRBJ1-5, with D perhaps TRBD1 (5 bases). Trimming left V 2 bases short and J 6 bases short, with 11 bases between. The CDR3 sequence is 14 residues long. CDR1 is MNHEY, CDR2 SVGAGI, per germline. The CDR3 bases are TGTGCCAGCAGTTACAGCAGGGTCACTCAGCCCCAGCATTTT. Translated, it gives CASSYSRVTQPQHF.

The CDR3 loop is CASSQNLAATEAFF. DNA of the CDR3: TGTGCCAGCAGCCAAAATTTGGCGGCCACTGAAGCTTTCTTT. The gene calls are TRBV7-3 and TRBJ1-1; D unclear. This CDR3 is 14 amino acids long. Germline-derived CDR1 and CDR2 are SGHTA and FQGTGA. V lost 5 bases and J 4 bases, leaving 14 bases between the germline ends.

The V and J genes are TRBV30 and TRBJ2-7; tentatively, D is TRBD2 (5 bases). V lost 2 bases and J lost 5, with 7 bases in between. The CDR3 loop spans 11 amino acids. Germline CDR1 GTSNPN, CDR2 SVGIG (reference sequence). The CDR3 loop is CAWSLRDEQYF. The CDR3 DNA reads as TGTGCCTGGAGTCTGAGGGACGAGCAGTACTTC. Full variable domain (outside the CDR3, taken from reference TRBV30 and TRBJ2-7): SQTIHQWPATLVQPVGSPLSLECTVEGTSNPNLYWYRQAAGRGLQLLFYSVGIGQISSEVPQNLSASRPQDRQFILSSKKLLLSDSGFYLCAWSLRDEQYFGPGTRLTVT.

The chain combines TRBV6-5 with TRBJ2-2, with a weak D call TRBD2 (7 bases). V was pared by 5 bases and J by 7 bases, with 17 bases between. The CDR3 has 15 residues. CDR1 and CDR2 from the germline V gene are MNHEY and SVGAGI. The CDR3 bases are TGTGCCAGCAGTGCAGAGGGGGGGCCGGGCGGGGAGCTGTTTTTT. This codes for CASSAEGGPGGELFF.

This clone was observed once. The chain uses TRBV9 and TRBJ2-3, with D perhaps matching TRBD2 (5 bases). V was trimmed by 0 bases and J by 0 bases, leaving 11 bases between them. The germline V gene encodes CDR1 SGDLS and CDR2 YYNGEE. CDR3 length: 16 amino acids. CDR3 in amino acids: CASSVGPGRSTDTQYF. The DNA for the CDR3 is TGTGCCAGCAGCGTAGGCCCGGGAAGAAGCACAGATACGCAGTATTTT.

This chain links TRBV7-9 with TRBJ2-1; 9 bases map to TRBD2. The CDR3 runs to 15 residues. Trimming removed 2 bases from V and 10 bases from J; junction bases left unmatched: 9. Germline V gene lookup returns CDR1 SEHNR and CDR2 FQNEAQ (reference sequence). The CDR3 loop reads CASSLSGRPEEEQFF. The CDR3 DNA follows: TGTGCCAGCAGCTTAAGCGGGAGGCCCGAGGAAGAGCAGTTCTTC.

This chain joins TRBV9 and TRBJ2-3; 10 positions agree with TRBD2. The CDR3 has 16 residues. Germline V lookup: CDR1 SGDLS, CDR2 YYNGEE. V gave up 5 bases and J gave up 0 bases; unmatched junction bases: 6. The CDR3 here is CASSLGLAASTDTQYF. CDR3 in DNA: TGTGCCAGCAGTCTCGGACTAGCGGCTAGCACAGATACGCAGTATTTT. Combining the CDR3 with reference TRBV9 and TRBJ2-3 gives the whole variable domain DSGVTQTPKHLITATGQRVTLRCSPRSGDLSVYWYQQSLDQGLQFLIQYYNGEERAKGNILERFSAQQFPDLHSELNLSSLELGDSALYFCASSLGLAASTDTQYFGPGTRLTVL.

The rearrangement joins TRBV5-1 to TRBJ1-1, with D perhaps matching TRBD1 (5 bases). The V and J ends lost 0 bases and 4 bases respectively, with 22 bases between them. CDR1 is SGHRS and CDR2 is YFSETQ in the germline V gene. The CDR3 runs to 18 residues. Here the CDR3 DNA reads TGCGCCAGCAGCTTGGCGCACACCCCCTTGGGGGGTGGCACTGAAGCTTTCTTT. Protein: CASSLAHTPLGGGTEAFF.

Here the CDR3 DNA reads TGCAGCGTTGGAACAGGGGGGAACACCGGGGAGCTGTTTTTT. Translating gives CSVGTGGNTGELFF. The rearrangement joins TRBV29-1 to TRBJ2-2; 8 positions match TRBD1. The germline CDR1 and CDR2 sequences are SQVTM and ANQGSEA. The CDR3 totals 14 residues. V gave up 4 bases and J gave up 1 base; unmatched junction bases: 2.

V gene TRBV29-1 combines with J gene TRBJ2-7, with D unclear. This CDR3 has 16 amino acids. Germline V lookup: CDR1 SQVTM, CDR2 ANQGSEA. Deletions cut 4 bases from V and 5 bases from J, with 24 bases between. CDR3 in amino acids: CSVVKAELLVNHEQYF. CDR3 coding DNA: TGCAGCGTTGTGAAGGCGGAGTTGCTAGTTAATCACGAGCAGTACTTC.

The chain carries TRBV7-9 and TRBJ2-1, with a possible D match to TRBD1 (5 bases). Germline CDR1 and CDR2: SEHNR and FQNEAQ (reference sequence). Trimming removed 3 bases from V and 6 bases from J, with 15 bases in between. The CDR3 length is 15 residues. CDR3 nucleotides: TGTGCCAGCAGCTTCGTATCAGCAGGGTCCAATGAGCAGTTCTTC. Translation gives CASSFVSAGSNEQFF.

The J gene is TRBJ2-1, the V gene TRBV4-3; tentative D call: TRBD1 (5 bases). Germline assignment: CDR1 LGHNA and CDR2 YSLEER. The CDR3 extends over 14 amino acids. The V gene lost 0 bases and the J gene lost 8 bases, with 11 bases spanning the gap. The CDR3 loop reads CASSQDSGRDEQFF. The CDR3 bases are TGCGCCAGCAGCCAAGATTCCGGCAGGGATGAGCAGTTCTTC.